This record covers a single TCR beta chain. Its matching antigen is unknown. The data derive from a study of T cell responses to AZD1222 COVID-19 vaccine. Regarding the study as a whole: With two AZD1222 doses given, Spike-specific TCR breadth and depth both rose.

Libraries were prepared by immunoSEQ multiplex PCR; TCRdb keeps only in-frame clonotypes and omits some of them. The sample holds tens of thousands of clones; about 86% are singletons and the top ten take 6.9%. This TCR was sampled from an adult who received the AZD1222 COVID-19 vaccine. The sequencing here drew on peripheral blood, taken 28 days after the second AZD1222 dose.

The CDR3 DNA is TGTGCCAGCAGCTTGACCGCTGGGCTAGCTAACGCCGGGGAGCTGTTTTTT. Amino acid sequence: CASSLTAGLANAGELFF. The chain joins TRBV5-5 to TRBJ2-2, with D perhaps TRBD2 (5 bases). The CDR3 length is 17 residues. Trimming took off 1 base at V and 6 bases at J, with 19 bases between the two ends. CDR1 and CDR2 from the germline V gene are SGHKS and YYEKEE (reference sequence).